The 21 T cell receptor beta chains below come from one sample, sequenced in a study of blood T cell repertoires in COVID-19. Here immunoSEQ multiplex PCR was the method, and the copy in TCRdb shows in-frame clones only, minus some. This sample has some 150,000 clones; 87% occur once, and the top ten carry roughly 1.5%. The sequenced sample was peripheral blood. All receptors come from a woman aged 45-65 years with acute or convalescent COVID-19.

This chain connects TRBV4-1 to TRBJ2-1, with TRBD1 as a possible D gene (6 bases). V lost 0 bases, J lost 0 bases, and 15 bases lay in between. There are 18 residues in the CDR3. Germline values: CDR1 MGHRA, CDR2 YSYEKL. In DNA, the CDR3 is TGCGCCAGCAGCCAAGATGCCTTAACAGGGAACTCCTACAATGAGCAGTTCTTC. Protein: CASSQDALTGNSYNEQFF.

This chain joins TRBV6-2 or TRBV6-3 and TRBJ2-1, with TRBD2 matching 9 bases. This CDR3 comprises 18 residues. Germline V gives CDR1 MNHEY, CDR2 SVGEGT. The junction had 11 bases not matched to a gene; V was cut back by 4 bases and J by 1 base. CDR3 sequence: CASSSQPLLAGSYNEQFF. For the CDR3, the DNA is TGTGCCAGCAGTTCCCAGCCCCTGCTAGCGGGGTCCTACAATGAGCAGTTCTTC.

V is TRBV14 and J is TRBJ2-5; TRBD2 matches 9 bases. The CDR3 consists of 16 residues. From germline, CDR1 is SGHDN and CDR2 FVKESK. With 4 bases clipped from V and 2 bases from J, the junction kept 8 bases outside the gene matches. CDR3 DNA: TGTGCCAGCAGCCGGTTAGCGGGGGAGAAGCAAGAGACCCAGTACTTC. Protein product: CASSRLAGEKQETQYF.

The chain couples TRBV11-3 to TRBJ1-6; D remains unclear. The V gene lost 0 bases and the J gene lost 9 bases, with 6 bases spanning the gap. The CDR3 extends over 13 amino acids. CDR1 is SGHNT and CDR2 is YENEEA in the germline V gene. DNA of the CDR3: TGTGCCAGCAGCTTAGAGGGCTTTTCACCCCTCCACTTT. Translating gives CASSLEGFSPLHF.

The J gene is TRBJ2-5, the V gene TRBV7-2; 10 bases are shared with TRBD2. V was clipped by 2 bases and J by 0 bases; unmatched bases: 6. The CDR3 covers 17 residues. The germline CDR1 and CDR2 sequences are SGHTA and FQGNSA. The CDR3: CASSLLGLAENQETQYF. The CDR3, as DNA: TGTGCCAGCAGCTTATTAGGACTAGCGGAGAACCAAGAGACCCAGTACTTC. Filled out from reference TRBV7-2 and TRBJ2-5, the complete variable domain reads GAGVSQSPSNKVTEKGKDVELRCDPISGHTALYWYRQSLGQGLEFLIYFQGNSAPDKSGLPSDRFSAERTGGSVSTLTIQRTQQEDSAVYLCASSLLGLAENQETQYFGPGTRLLVL.

This clone was seen once. The chain combines TRBV7-3 with TRBJ1-3; D gene ambiguous. In germline, CDR1 is SGHTA, CDR2 FQGTGA. V was clipped by 5 bases and J by 0 bases, with 8 bases between them. This CDR3 is built from 14 residues. For the CDR3, the DNA is TGTGCCAGCAGCCCGGGGAGCTCTGGAAACACCATATATTTT. Translating it yields CASSPGSSGNTIYF.

In its sample, this clone was seen a few times. The gene calls are TRBV7-2 and TRBJ2-1; D may be TRBD2 (7 bases). This CDR3 contains 16 residues. Trimming removed 3 bases from V and 7 bases from J, with 19 bases in between. Germline V CDR1 and CDR2: SGHTA, FQGNSA. The CDR3 sequence is CASSFYGGRGGNEQFF. CDR3 DNA: TGTGCCAGCAGCTTTTACGGGGGGCGTGGGGGAAATGAGCAGTTCTTC. The variable domain in full, with the rest retrieved from reference TRBV7-2 and TRBJ2-1, is GAGVSQSPSNKVTEKGKDVELRCDPISGHTALYWYRQSLGQGLEFLIYFQGNSAPDKSGLPSDRFSAERTGGSVSTLTIQRTQQEDSAVYLCASSFYGGRGGNEQFFGPGTRLTVL.

The chain uses TRBV19 and TRBJ2-3; unclear D gene. This CDR3 comprises 13 residues. Per the germline V gene, CDR1 is LNHDA and CDR2 is SQIVND (reference sequence). Deletions cut 5 bases from V and 0 bases from J, with 6 bases between. CDR3 amino acids: CASSLLSTDTQYF. In DNA form, the CDR3 reads TGTGCCAGTAGTTTGTTAAGCACAGATACGCAGTATTTT. Complete variable domain (other parts from reference TRBV19 and TRBJ2-3): DGGITQSPKYLFRKEGQNVTLSCEQNLNHDAMYWYRQDPGQGLRLIYYSQIVNDFQKGDIAEGYSVSREKKESFPLTVTSAQKNPTAFYLCASSLLSTDTQYFGPGTRLTVL.

This clone has a single count. The chain combines TRBV6-1 with TRBJ2-2; D remains ambiguous. CDR3 size: 15 residues. Trimming removed 0 bases from V and 8 bases from J, with 13 bases in between. CDR1 MNHNS and CDR2 SASEGT come from the germline V gene. CDR3 region: CASSEAIVRDGELFF. CDR3 nucleotides: TGTGCCAGCAGTGAAGCAATAGTAAGAGATGGGGAGCTGTTTTTT.

The chain joins TRBV27 to TRBJ2-2; D may be TRBD2 (6 bases). CDR3 size: 16 residues. V gave up 1 base and J gave up 0 bases, with 9 bases separating them. CDR1 and CDR2 from the germline V gene are MNHEY and SMNVEV (reference sequence). The CDR3 DNA sequence: TGTGCCAGCAGTTTATTTTGGGGGGCGAACACCGGGGAGCTGTTTTTT. Translating it yields CASSLFWGANTGELFF.

The chain carries TRBV6-6 and TRBJ2-5, with 7 nucleotides matching TRBD1. Germline V gene lookup returns CDR1 MNHNY and CDR2 SVGAGI (reference sequence). This CDR3 contains 12 residues. The V and J ends lost 7 bases and 5 bases, in that order; junction bases with no gene match: 4. CDR3 amino acids: CASTRGSETQYF. DNA of the CDR3: TGTGCCAGCACCAGGGGGTCCGAGACCCAGTACTTC.

The chain recombines TRBV5-1 with TRBJ1-3; D not certain. Deletions cut 3 bases from V and 1 base from J, with 5 bases between. CDR1 is SGHRS and CDR2 is YFSETQ in the germline V gene. The CDR3 length is 13 residues. CDR3 residues: CASSSGSGNTIYF. The CDR3 DNA is TGCGCCAGCAGCTCCGGGTCTGGAAACACCATATATTTT.

Concerning this clone itself: Additional DNA sequences in this sample encode the identical CDR3. This chain uses TRBV19 with TRBJ2-6; TRBD1 agrees at 8 bases. This CDR3 region has 15 residues. From germline, CDR1 is LNHDA and CDR2 SQIVND (reference sequence). Losses at the gene ends were 6 bases for V and 3 bases for J; bases not matched to a gene: 4. The CDR3 coding sequence is TGTGCCAGTAGAAGACAGGGGTATGGGGCCAACGTCCTGACTTTC. Encoded protein: CASRRQGYGANVLTF.

This clone was observed a handful of times. The chain is built from TRBV5-1 and TRBJ2-6; 8 bases are a match to TRBD1. V shed 4 bases, J shed 1 base, and the junction held 4 bases outside the gene matches. CDR3 length equals 16 residues. Germline values: CDR1 SGHRS, CDR2 YFSETQ. In DNA, the CDR3 is TGCGCCAGCAGCGCCCACAGGGGGTCTGGGGCCAACGTCCTGACTTTC. Translation: CASSAHRGSGANVLTF.

The table lists this clone with a count of one. The rearrangement links TRBV7-8 to TRBJ2-7, with TRBD2 matching 12 bases. The V segment lost 1 base and the J segment 4 bases; nucleotides outside the gene matches: 5. Germline values: CDR1 SGHVS, CDR2 FQNEAQ. The CDR3 spans 16 residues. This chain's CDR3 is CASSLGTSGTLYEQYF. The CDR3 DNA reads TGTGCCAGCAGCTTAGGGACTAGCGGGACCCTTTACGAGCAGTACTTC.

CDR3 amino acids: CASSRGWWDSNTGELFF. The DNA for the CDR3 is TGCGCCAGCAGTCGAGGGTGGTGGGATTCGAACACCGGGGAGCTGTTTTTT. The rearrangement joins TRBV10-1 to TRBJ2-2; the D gene is possibly TRBD2 (5 bases). This CDR3 contains 17 residues. V lost 5 bases, J lost 0 bases, and 16 bases lay in between. The germline V gene has CDR1 WNHNN and CDR2 SYGVQD (reference sequence).

V is TRBV29-1 and J is TRBJ2-6, with 8 bases matching TRBD1. In germline, CDR1 is SQVTM, CDR2 ANQGSEA. The CDR3 extends over 15 amino acids. V shed 7 bases, J shed 0 bases, and the junction held 5 bases outside the gene matches. The chain's CDR3 is CSARTGNSGANVLTF. DNA of the CDR3: TGCAGCGCCCGGACAGGGAACTCTGGGGCCAACGTCCTGACTTTC.

For the CDR3, the DNA is TGTGCCAGCAGCTTACCTGCGGTGAACACTGAAGCTTTCTTT. Translation: CASSLPAVNTEAFF. This chain connects TRBV11-3 to TRBJ1-1, with unresolved D. The CDR3 has 14 amino acids. Germline-derived CDR1 and CDR2 are SGHNT and YENEEA. V was shortened by 2 bases and J by 0 bases, with 7 bases between the two germline ends. The variable domain in full, completed from reference TRBV11-3 and TRBJ1-1, reads EAGVVQSPRYKIIEKKQPVAFWCNPISGHNTLYWYLQNLGQGPELLIRYENEEAVDDSQLPKDRFSAERLKGVDSTLKIQPAELGDSAVYLCASSLPAVNTEAFFGQGTRLTVV.

The CDR3 region has the DNA TGTGCCAGCAGTCCGGACAGCCTAAATCAGCCCCAGCATTTT. It specifies CASSPDSLNQPQHF. The gene calls are TRBV6-2 or TRBV6-3 and TRBJ1-5; weak D call: TRBD1 (6 bases). Germline CDR1 and CDR2: MNHEY and SVGEGT. Trimming left V 5 bases short and J 4 bases short, with 12 bases between. The CDR3 sequence is 14 residues long.

As DNA, the CDR3 is TGTGCCAGTAGATGGAGGGATGCAGATACGCAGTATTTT. Protein sequence: CASRWRDADTQYF. The chain has TRBV19 and TRBJ2-3, with D possibly matching TRBD2 (6 bases). The ends were cut back, 6 bases at V and 4 bases at J, with 11 bases in the middle. Germline-derived CDR1 and CDR2 are LNHDA and SQIVND (reference sequence). There are 13 residues in the CDR3.

V usage is TRBV6-5 and J usage is TRBJ1-4; 10 bases fit TRBD1. CDR3 length equals 15 residues. The V gene end was trimmed by 6 bases and the J gene end by 5 bases; junction bases not matched to a gene: 6. Germline loops: CDR1 MNHEY, CDR2 SVGAGI. CDR3 sequence reads: CASRSPGQGNEKLFF. The CDR3 DNA sequence: TGTGCCAGCAGGTCACCGGGACAGGGGAATGAAAAACTGTTTTTT.